One and the same sample provided the 2 T cell receptor beta chains below, sequenced in a study of blood T cell repertoires in COVID-19. Repertoires were generated with immunoSEQ multiplex PCR, while TCRdb's copy carries only in-frame clones and drops some. The repertoire includes some 68,000 clones, over 75% of them detected once, and roughly 7.3% sits in the top ten. The sample taken for sequencing was peripheral blood. The receptors were sampled from a man in his forties with COVID-19, enrolled during active disease.

The rearrangement links TRBV4-1 to TRBJ2-2, with unresolved D. Trimming shortened V by 1 base and J by 2 bases, and 14 bases separated the two germline ends. The CDR3 totals 17 residues. CDR1 and CDR2 (germline): MGHRA, YSYEKL. The CDR3 DNA sequence: TGCGCCAGCAGCCAAGTCTCCGGGTCGCCCAACACCGGGGAGCTGTTTTTT. Translating gives CASSQVSGSPNTGELFF.

The chain joins TRBV5-4 to TRBJ2-5; 9 bases map to TRBD1. The CDR3 totals 16 residues. Germline CDR1 is SGHNT and CDR2 is YYREEE (reference sequence). The ends lost 4 bases at V and 2 bases at J; junction bases unmatched: 9. The chain's CDR3 is CASSPQTGGQQETQYF. The DNA for the CDR3 is TGTGCCAGCAGCCCCCAGACAGGGGGGCAACAAGAGACCCAGTACTTC.